A selection of T cell receptor beta chains follows, all from one sample in a study of T cells in Graves' hyperthyroidism and ophthalmopathy. TCRdb re-derived calls from the multiplex PCR reads in MiXCR, one entry per CDR3 protein. The data show more than 500,000 distinct CDR3 sequences, under 20% seen once. Sequences were obtained from blood. These receptors all come from a woman between 25 and 40 years old with Graves' hyperthyroidism. Each CDR3 is given with its conserved first and last residue. Some rows mark clone size as missing; the rest say once, few, many or name a class of expanded clone.

size: many
V: TRBV5-1
CDR3: CASSLGGTTSYEQYF

size: many
V: TRBV29-1
CDR3: CSVDRDRGRDGYTF

size: .
V: TRBV7-2
CDR3: CASSPRQTQETQYF

size: many
V: TRBV28
CDR3: CAIAGWSNTEAFF

size: many
V: TRBV18
CDR3: CASSPLGLAGYTF

size: .
V: TRBV19
CDR3: CASTDGRLSQPQHF

size: .
V: TRBV5-1
CDR3: CASSFGPTEPETQYF

size: few
V: TRBV4-1
CDR3: CASSQVIRRLPNTGELFF

size: many
V: TRBV11-2
CDR3: CASSLLRTSGLTDTQYF

size: few
V: TRBV5-6
CDR3: CASQTGIHQQYF

size: few
V: TRBV28
CDR3: CASSLLSFSSSYNEQFF

size: .
V: TRBV24-1
CDR3: CATRSGTDTQYF

size: .
V: TRBV4-1
CDR3: CASSQEFRSYYEQYF

size: many
V: TRBV12-3/TRBV12-4
CDR3: CASSTGTGDEQFF

size: many
V: TRBV28
CDR3: CASSLDRGAYGYTF

size: .
V: TRBV30
CDR3: CARGLAGAGGDEQYF

size: many
V: TRBV20-1
CDR3: CSARTGDGNQPQHF